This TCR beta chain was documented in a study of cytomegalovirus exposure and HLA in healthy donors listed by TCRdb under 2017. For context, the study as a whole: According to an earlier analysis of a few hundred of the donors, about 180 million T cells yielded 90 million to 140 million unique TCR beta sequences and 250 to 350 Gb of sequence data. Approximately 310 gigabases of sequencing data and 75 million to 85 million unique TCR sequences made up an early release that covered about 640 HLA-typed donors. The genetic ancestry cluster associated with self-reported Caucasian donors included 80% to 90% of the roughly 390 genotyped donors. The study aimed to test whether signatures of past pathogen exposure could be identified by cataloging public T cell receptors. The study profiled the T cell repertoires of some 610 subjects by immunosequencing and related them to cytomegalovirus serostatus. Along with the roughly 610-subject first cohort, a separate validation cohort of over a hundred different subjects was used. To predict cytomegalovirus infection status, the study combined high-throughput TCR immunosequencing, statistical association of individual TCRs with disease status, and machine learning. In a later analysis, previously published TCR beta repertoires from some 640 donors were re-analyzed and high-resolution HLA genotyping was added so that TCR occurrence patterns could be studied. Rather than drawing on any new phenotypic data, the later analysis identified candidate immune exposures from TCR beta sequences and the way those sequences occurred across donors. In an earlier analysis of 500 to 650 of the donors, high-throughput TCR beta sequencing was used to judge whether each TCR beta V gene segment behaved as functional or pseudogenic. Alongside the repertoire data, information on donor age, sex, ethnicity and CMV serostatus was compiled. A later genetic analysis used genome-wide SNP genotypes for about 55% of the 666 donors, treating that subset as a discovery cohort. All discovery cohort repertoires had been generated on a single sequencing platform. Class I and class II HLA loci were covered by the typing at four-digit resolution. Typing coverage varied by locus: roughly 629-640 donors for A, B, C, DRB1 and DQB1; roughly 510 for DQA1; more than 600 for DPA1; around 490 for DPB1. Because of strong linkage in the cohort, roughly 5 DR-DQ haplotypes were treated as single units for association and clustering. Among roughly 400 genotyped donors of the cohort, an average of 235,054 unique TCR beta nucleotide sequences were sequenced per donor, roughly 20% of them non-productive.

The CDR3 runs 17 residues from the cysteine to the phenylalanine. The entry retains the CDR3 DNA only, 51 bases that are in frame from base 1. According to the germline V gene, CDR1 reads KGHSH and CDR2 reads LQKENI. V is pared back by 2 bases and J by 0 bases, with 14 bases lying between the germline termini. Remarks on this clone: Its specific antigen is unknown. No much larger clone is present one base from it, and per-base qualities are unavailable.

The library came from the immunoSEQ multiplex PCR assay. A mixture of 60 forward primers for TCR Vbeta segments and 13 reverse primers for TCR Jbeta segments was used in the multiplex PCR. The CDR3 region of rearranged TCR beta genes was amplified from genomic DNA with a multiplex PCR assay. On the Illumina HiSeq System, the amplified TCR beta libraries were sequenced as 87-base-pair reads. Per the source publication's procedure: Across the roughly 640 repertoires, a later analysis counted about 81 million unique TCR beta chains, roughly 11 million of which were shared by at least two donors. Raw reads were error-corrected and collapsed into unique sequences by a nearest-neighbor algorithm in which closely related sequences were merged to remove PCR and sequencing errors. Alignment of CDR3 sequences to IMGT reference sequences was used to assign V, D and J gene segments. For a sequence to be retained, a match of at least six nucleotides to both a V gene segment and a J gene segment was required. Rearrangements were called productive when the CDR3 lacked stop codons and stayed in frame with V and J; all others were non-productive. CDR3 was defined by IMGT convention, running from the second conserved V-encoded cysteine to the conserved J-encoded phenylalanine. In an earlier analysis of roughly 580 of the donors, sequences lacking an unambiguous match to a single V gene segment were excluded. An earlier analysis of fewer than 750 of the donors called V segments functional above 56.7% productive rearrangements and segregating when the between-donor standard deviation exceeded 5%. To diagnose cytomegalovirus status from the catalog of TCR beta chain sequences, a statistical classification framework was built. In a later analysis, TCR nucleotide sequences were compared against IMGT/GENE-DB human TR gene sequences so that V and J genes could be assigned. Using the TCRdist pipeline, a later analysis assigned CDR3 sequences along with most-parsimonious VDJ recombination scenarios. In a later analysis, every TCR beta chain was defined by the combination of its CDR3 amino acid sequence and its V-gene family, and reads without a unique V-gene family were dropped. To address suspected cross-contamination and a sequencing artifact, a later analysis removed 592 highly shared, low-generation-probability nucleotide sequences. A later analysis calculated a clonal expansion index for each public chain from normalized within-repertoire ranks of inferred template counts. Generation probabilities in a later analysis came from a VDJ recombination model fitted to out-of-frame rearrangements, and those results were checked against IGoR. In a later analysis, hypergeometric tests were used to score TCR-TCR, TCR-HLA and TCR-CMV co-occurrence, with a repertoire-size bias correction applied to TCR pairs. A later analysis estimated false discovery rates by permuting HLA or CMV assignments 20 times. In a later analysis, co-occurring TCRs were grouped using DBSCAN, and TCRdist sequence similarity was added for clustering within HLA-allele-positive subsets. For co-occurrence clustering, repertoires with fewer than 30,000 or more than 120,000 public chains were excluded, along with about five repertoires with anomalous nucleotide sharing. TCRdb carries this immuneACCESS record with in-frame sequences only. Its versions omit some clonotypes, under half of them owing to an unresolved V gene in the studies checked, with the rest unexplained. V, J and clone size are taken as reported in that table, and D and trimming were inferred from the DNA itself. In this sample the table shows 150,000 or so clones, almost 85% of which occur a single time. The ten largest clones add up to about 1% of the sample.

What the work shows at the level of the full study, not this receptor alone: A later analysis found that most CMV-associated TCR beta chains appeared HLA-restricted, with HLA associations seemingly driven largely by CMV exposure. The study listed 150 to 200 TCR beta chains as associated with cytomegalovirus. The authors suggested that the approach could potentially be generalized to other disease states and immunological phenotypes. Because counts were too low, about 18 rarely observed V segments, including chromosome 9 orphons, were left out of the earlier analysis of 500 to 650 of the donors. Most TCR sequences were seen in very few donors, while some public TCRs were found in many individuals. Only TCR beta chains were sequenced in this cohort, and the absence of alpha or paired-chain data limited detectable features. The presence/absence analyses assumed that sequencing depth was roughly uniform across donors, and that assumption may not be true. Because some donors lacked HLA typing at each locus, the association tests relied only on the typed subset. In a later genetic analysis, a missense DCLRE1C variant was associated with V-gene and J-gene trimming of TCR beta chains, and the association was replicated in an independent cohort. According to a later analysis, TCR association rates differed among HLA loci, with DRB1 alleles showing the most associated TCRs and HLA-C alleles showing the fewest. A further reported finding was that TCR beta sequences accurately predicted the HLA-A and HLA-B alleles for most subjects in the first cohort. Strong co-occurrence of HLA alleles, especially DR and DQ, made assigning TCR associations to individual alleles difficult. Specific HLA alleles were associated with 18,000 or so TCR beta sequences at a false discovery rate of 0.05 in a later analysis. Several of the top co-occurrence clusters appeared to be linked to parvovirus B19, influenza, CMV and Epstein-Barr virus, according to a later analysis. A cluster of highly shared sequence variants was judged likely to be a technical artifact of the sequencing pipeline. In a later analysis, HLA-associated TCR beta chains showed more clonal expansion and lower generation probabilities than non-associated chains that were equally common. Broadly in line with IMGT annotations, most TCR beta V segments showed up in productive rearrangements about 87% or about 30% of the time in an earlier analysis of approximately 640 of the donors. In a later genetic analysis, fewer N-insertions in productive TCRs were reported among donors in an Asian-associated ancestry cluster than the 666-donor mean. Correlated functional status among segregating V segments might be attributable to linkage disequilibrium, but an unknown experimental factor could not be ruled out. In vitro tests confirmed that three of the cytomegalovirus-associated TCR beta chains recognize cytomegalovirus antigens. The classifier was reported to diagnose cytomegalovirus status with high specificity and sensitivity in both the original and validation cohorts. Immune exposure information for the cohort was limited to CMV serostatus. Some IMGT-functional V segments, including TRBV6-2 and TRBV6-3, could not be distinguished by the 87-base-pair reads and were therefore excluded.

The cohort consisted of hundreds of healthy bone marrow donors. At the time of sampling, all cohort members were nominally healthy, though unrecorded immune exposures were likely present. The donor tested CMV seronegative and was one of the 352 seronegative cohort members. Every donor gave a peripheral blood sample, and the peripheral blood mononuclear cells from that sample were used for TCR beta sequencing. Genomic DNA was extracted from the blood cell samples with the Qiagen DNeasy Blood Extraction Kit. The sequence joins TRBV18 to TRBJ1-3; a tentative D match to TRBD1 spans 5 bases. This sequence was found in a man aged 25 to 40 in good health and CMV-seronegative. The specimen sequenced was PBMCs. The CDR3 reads CASSPLGGLSSGNTIYF. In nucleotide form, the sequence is TGTGCCAGCTCACCATTGGGGGGACTAAGCTCTGGAAACACCATATATTTT.